This TCR beta chain was profiled in a study of CD8+ T cells in alopecia areata. Study details: Tofacitinib was given for 6 to 18 months, then stopped for 6 months. Treated patients' severity was scored by percentage of affected scalp area.

Turning to this clone: Its antigen remains unknown.

Sample treatment: oral pan-JAK inhibitor, 5-10 mg twice daily. Study observations and caveats: Tofacitinib did not eliminate many expanded lesional clones from scalp or blood.

RNA extraction was followed by reverse transcription into cDNA, which acted as the sequencing template. Here immunoSEQ multiplex PCR was the method, and the copy in TCRdb shows in-frame clones only, minus some. The table shows about 220,000 clones, with 50% to 70% occurring only once. This receptor was identified in a human donor with alopecia areata. The sample was CD4+ T cells sorted from blood, taken at week 4, from a patient treated with tofacitinib.

This CDR3 reads CASSLARWNEQFF. CDR3 nucleotide sequence: TGTGCCAGCAGCTTAGCGCGATGGAATGAGCAGTTCTTC. The chain carries TRBV7-2 and TRBJ2-1, with D uncertain. The CDR3 loop spans 13 amino acids. V was cut by 0 bases and J by 7 bases, with 7 bases left in between. Germline V gives CDR1 SGHTA, CDR2 FQGNSA.